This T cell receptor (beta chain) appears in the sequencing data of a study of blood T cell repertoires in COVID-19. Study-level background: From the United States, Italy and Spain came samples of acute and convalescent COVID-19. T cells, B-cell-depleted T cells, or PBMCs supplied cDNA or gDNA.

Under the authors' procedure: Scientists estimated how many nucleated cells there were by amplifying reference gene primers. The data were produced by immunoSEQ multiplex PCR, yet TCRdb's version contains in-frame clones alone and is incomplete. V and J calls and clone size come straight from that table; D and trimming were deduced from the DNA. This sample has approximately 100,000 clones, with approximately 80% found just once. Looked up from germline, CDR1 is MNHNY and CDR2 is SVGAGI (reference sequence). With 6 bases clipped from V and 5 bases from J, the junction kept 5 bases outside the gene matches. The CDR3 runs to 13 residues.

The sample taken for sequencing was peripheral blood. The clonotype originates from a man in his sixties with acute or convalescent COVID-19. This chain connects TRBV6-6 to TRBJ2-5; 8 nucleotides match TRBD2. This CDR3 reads CASSHSGVETQYF. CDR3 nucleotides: TGTGCCAGCAGCCATAGCGGGGTGGAGACCCAGTACTTC.